This T cell receptor (beta chain) is from a study of blood T cells in healthy people across ages (dated by TCRdb to the mid-2010s). Turning to the overall study: In model experiments, template switching captured roughly one uniquely barcoded TCR beta cDNA molecule for every two T cells. Two additional independent replicas of 1 million unique cDNA reads from the same blood draw were analyzed for two donors (one aged 18 to 29 and one aged 80 or older). Donors were grouped into four age groups: young (average 16 years), middle-aged (39), aged (roughly 62) and long-lived (just over 80). Using deep sequencing normalized with unique cDNA molecular identifiers, the study measured how TCR beta repertoire diversity changes with age.

This clonotype was counted between two and nine times. What antigen it recognizes has not been identified. Base qualities are missing; no much larger clone stands one base away. The V and J ends are trimmed by 0 bases and 2 bases, leaving 7 bases between them. As encoded in the germline V gene (reference sequence), CDR1 is DFQATT while CDR2 is SNEGSKA. There are 13 amino acids in the CDR3, from cysteine to phenylalanine inclusive. CDR3 DNA only is kept here, 39 bases in frame from base 1. The receptor library was made with 5' RACE. TCRdb names Illumina HiSeq 2500 as the instrument used. The second PCR ran for about 6 to 12 cycles and used a J-beta primer mix along with a sample-barcoded 5' primer. A template-switch 5' adaptor carrying 12 random nucleotides introduced a unique molecular identifier onto each TCR beta cDNA molecule. Each sample yielded at least 2.5 million CDR3-containing paired-end reads. First-strand cDNA synthesis was performed from all RNA using the Mint cDNA synthesis kit, with priming by a TRBC-specific oligonucleotide. Following uracil-DNA glycosylase treatment, a first 18-cycle PCR with universal primers M1SS and BC2_uni_R was performed on all cDNA. From the authors' description of their analysis: Normalization of each sample was performed by random selection of 1 million high-quality reads, each carrying a distinct molecular identifier. Reads with shared molecular identifiers were discarded instead of being binned into consensus sequences. CDR3 identification, clonotype clustering and error correction used MiTCR with a Q25 quality threshold and the strictest error-elimination algorithm. Lower-bound total TCR beta diversity was estimated with a nonparametric unseen species model using Euler transformation. The raw public data were reprocessed by TCRdb itself: fastp quality trimming at Q25, MiXCR clonotype calling, in-frame beta chains only. Rows matching on CDR3 protein sequence are summarized as one entry with the most common DNA and genes. It is TCRdb's table, rather than the study itself, that gives the V and J calls and clone size. This sample comprises about 510,000 distinct CDR3 sequences, about 27% of them detected only once. The ten largest clones capture about 3.9% of the sample.

Overall results and qualifications from the work: Estimates of total diversity from one million sequenced T cells were regarded as lower bounds and underestimates. A strong correlation was found between observed TCR beta diversity and the percentage of naive T cells measured by flow cytometry. As age increased, observed TCR beta diversity per million T cells dropped in a roughly linear way, and a significant reduction was already evident by age about 40. Since profiling was done on bulk unsorted PBMCs, naive and antigen-experienced compartments could not be conclusively compared. Compared with the aged group, more naive CD4+ T cells, fewer expanded clones and increased TCR diversity were shown by the long-lived group, suggesting age selection. Donor CMV infection status was unknown, potentially confounding age-related changes in expanded clonotypes.

Donors were 35 to 40 systemically healthy Caucasian individuals from Russia aged roughly 6 to 90 years. Each donor gave 9 to 10 milliliters of peripheral blood, collected into EDTA-treated Vacutainer tubes. Ficoll-Paque density-gradient centrifugation was used to isolate PBMCs, with at least 6.5 million per sample. Trizol reagent was used to extract total RNA from the PBMCs, yielding at least 5 micrograms per sample. For every donor, an aliquot of PBMCs went through flow cytometry to measure the percentages of naive CD45RAhigh/CD27high T cells. This sample also appeared in a second study, on T cells of mothers and their children. As described in the second report: Nine systemically healthy Caucasian individuals, comprising three mothers and their six children, were included as donors. cDNA synthesis used all of the extracted RNA, with around 1.4 ug of RNA in each 15 ul reaction. In the second PCR, the M1S primer introduced both the sample barcodes and 2-4 random nucleotides. Over 10 million TCR beta CDR3 reads came from each mother, compared with 3.3 million or so reads from each child. Thymic selection shapes the output of TCR recombination in a similar way in related and unrelated pairs, and inherited differences have a minor effect. Related mother-child pairs always showed normalized repertoire overlap that was slightly higher than in unrelated mother-child pairs, though the difference was never significant. No persistent microchimeric T cell clones were detected, at a sensitivity of roughly 99 clones per million clonotypes. The study used deep NGS to compare TCR beta repertoires of mothers and children, seeking features distinguishing related mother-child pairs from unrelated individuals. Mothers averaged roughly 40 +/- 4 years of age and children averaged roughly 10 +/- 4 years. Libraries were sequenced on Illumina HiSeq 2000 with 100+100 nt paired-end reads after adapter ligation with NEBNext reagents. To prevent cross-contamination, the mother and child libraries were prepared a month apart and were sequenced in separate runs. Each donor had between about 450,000 and 2,100,000 distinct TCR beta clonotypes identified. Naive TCR beta clonotypes were estimated from low-frequency clonotypes matched to each donor's FACS-determined naive share, without sorting.

The specimen sequenced was blood. This receptor chain uses TRBV20-1 and TRBJ2-5; the D gene remains uncertain. The receptor was derived from a boy aged 2 to 10 in good health. In nucleotide form, the sequence is TGCAGTGCTAGAGATGCAGCACAAGAGACCCAGTACTTC. Translated, it reads CSARDAAQETQYF.